Following are 26 T cell receptor beta chains from one sample sequenced in a study of blood T cell repertoires in COVID-19. This table comes from immunoSEQ multiplex PCR, and its TCRdb copy is limited to in-frame clones, with some not included. The repertoire includes some 87,000 clones, roughly 80% of them detected once, and roughly 23% sits in the top ten. Sequenced material: peripheral blood. The receptors were sampled from an elderly man with active or convalescent COVID-19.

The chain combines TRBV7-2 with TRBJ1-1; a possible D gene is TRBD1 (6 bases). The CDR3 spans 13 residues. CDR1 is SGHTA, CDR2 FQGNSA, per germline. V gave up 4 bases and J gave up 1 base, with 7 bases separating them. CDR3 loop: CASSSGQNTEAFF. CDR3 coding DNA: TGTGCCAGCAGCTCGGGACAGAACACTGAAGCTTTCTTT. The full variable domain, with the rest looked up from reference TRBV7-2 and TRBJ1-1, is GAGVSQSPSNKVTEKGKDVELRCDPISGHTALYWYRQSLGQGLEFLIYFQGNSAPDKSGLPSDRFSAERTGGSVSTLTIQRTQQEDSAVYLCASSSGQNTEAFFGQGTRLTVV.

The CDR3 protein is CASSKPSLAGVHNEQFF. DNA for the CDR3: TGTGCCAGCAGCAAGCCCTCTCTAGCGGGGGTCCACAATGAGCAGTTCTTC. The chain couples TRBV21-1 to TRBJ2-1; the D call in the table, TRBD2, was not verified against the DNA. TRBV21-1 is designated a pseudogene. The CDR3 is 17 residues long.

The chain carries TRBV2 and TRBJ1-5; D is perhaps TRBD1 (6 bases). The germline V gene has CDR1 SNHLY and CDR2 FYNNEI. The CDR3 is 17 residues long. V gave up 4 bases and J gave up 2 bases, with 18 bases separating them. CDR3 DNA sequence: TGTGCCAGCAGTGGTACAGGGCGGCCTCTTGGCAATCAGCCCCAGCATTTT. This codes for CASSGTGRPLGNQPQHF.

This chain uses TRBV6-5 with TRBJ2-7; 7 nucleotides line up with TRBD1. Germline lookup yields CDR1 MNHEY and CDR2 SVGAGI. The CDR3 has 15 amino acids. Trimming removed 4 bases from V and 4 bases from J; junction bases left unmatched: 10. This CDR3 is CASSLTQDRLYEQYF. The CDR3 DNA sequence: TGTGCCAGCAGTTTAACTCAGGACAGGCTTTACGAGCAGTACTTC.

The rearrangement links TRBV25-1 to TRBJ1-2, with TRBD1 matching 7 bases. V lost 5 bases and J lost 7; bases outside the gene matches: 13. CDR1 is MGHDK and CDR2 is SYGVNS in the germline V gene. The CDR3 length is 15 residues. CDR3 sequence (DNA): TGTGCCAGCAGTCCACCCGTGAGGGACAGAAGTGGCTACACCTTC. Amino acids: CASSPPVRDRSGYTF.

The chain is built from TRBV3-1 (or the pseudogene TRBV3-2) and TRBJ1-6; 7 bases match TRBD1. V shed 4 bases, J shed 5 bases, and the junction held 5 bases outside the gene matches. Germline CDR1 LGHDT, CDR2 YNNKEL (reference sequence). CDR3 size: 15 residues. CDR3 sequence: CASSPGDRDNSPLHF. In nucleotides, the CDR3 is TGTGCCAGCAGCCCGGGGGACAGAGATAATTCACCCCTCCACTTT.

The rearrangement links TRBV3-1 (or the pseudogene TRBV3-2) to TRBJ2-5, with a possible D match to TRBD2 (5 bases). Germline CDR1 and CDR2: LGHDT and YNNKEL (reference sequence). This CDR3 is 13 amino acids long. V lost 4 bases and J lost 5, with 11 bases in between. CDR3 loop: CASSLREGETQYF. The DNA of the CDR3 is TGTGCCAGCAGCCTCCGGGAAGGCGAGACCCAGTACTTC.

The genes are TRBV29-1 and TRBJ1-3; TRBD1 matches at 8 bases. Germline CDR1 is SQVTM and CDR2 is ANQGSEA. The V gene end was trimmed by 7 bases and the J gene end by 5 bases; junction bases not matched to a gene: 4. This CDR3 is 12 amino acids long. In DNA form, the CDR3 reads TGCAGCGCTTGGGACAGGAGAAACACCATATATTTT. The encoded protein is CSAWDRRNTIYF. Together with reference TRBV29-1 and TRBJ1-3, the CDR3 gives the full variable domain: SAVISQKPSRDICQRGTSLTIQCQVDSQVTMMFWYRQQPGQSLTLIATANQGSEATYESGFVIDKFPISRPNLTFSTLTVSNMSPEDSSIYLCSAWDRRNTIYFGEGSWLTVV.

In DNA form, the CDR3 reads TGTGCCAGCAGATCCGGGACAGGGAATGAAAAACTGTTTTTT. It is translated as CASRSGTGNEKLFF. The chain employs TRBV2 and TRBJ1-4; TRBD1 agrees at 9 bases. The CDR3 length is 14 residues. V shed 6 bases and J 5 bases; nucleotides not matched to a gene: 4. CDR1 is SNHLY, CDR2 FYNNEI, per germline.

The chain is built from TRBV9 and TRBJ1-2; D not resolved. The CDR3 covers 13 residues. Trimming left V 1 base short and J 2 bases short, with 6 bases between. CDR1 and CDR2 (germline): SGDLS, YYNGEE. The CDR3 DNA follows: TGTGCCAGCAGCGTACAGGCCAACTATGGCTACACCTTC. It translates to CASSVQANYGYTF.

The rearrangement links TRBV4-1 to TRBJ2-7, with D unresolved. The CDR3 runs to 14 residues. The ends were cut back, 1 base at V and 3 bases at J, with 10 bases in the middle. Germline V gene sequence: CDR1 MGHRA, CDR2 YSYEKL. The DNA for the CDR3 is TGCGCCAGCAGCCAAGTTCCAGGAAACTACGAGCAGTACTTC. It yields the protein CASSQVPGNYEQYF.

This chain joins TRBV5-1 and TRBJ2-3; 8 bases map to TRBD1. CDR3 length equals 14 residues. Germline lookup yields CDR1 SGHRS and CDR2 YFSETQ. Unmatched junction bases numbered 5, after V lost 4 bases and J lost 4 bases. CDR3 coding DNA: TGCGCCAGCAGCATCGGACAGGGTGCAGATACGCAGTATTTT. Its protein product is CASSIGQGADTQYF.

The rearrangement joins TRBV5-6 to TRBJ1-3; maybe TRBD1 (6 bases). CDR1 is SGHDT and CDR2 is YYEEEE in the germline V gene. V lost 4 bases and J 0 bases, leaving 17 bases between the germline ends. This CDR3 contains 17 residues. The CDR3 spells CASSPAGGALSGNTIYF. In DNA form, the CDR3 reads TGTGCCAGCAGCCCCGCGGGGGGCGCCCTCTCTGGAAACACCATATATTTT.

Only one count was recorded for this clone. V and J are TRBV5-1 and TRBJ1-1; possibly TRBD1 for D (6 bases). The CDR3 sequence is 14 residues long. Germline values: CDR1 SGHRS, CDR2 YFSETQ. Trimming stripped 4 bases from V and 2 bases from J, with 12 bases between. Here the CDR3 DNA reads TGCGCCAGCAGCCCTGTACAGGGTAACACTGAAGCTTTCTTT. It encodes CASSPVQGNTEAFF.

The chain carries TRBV5-6 and TRBJ2-3, with a weak D call TRBD2 (5 bases). This CDR3 contains 15 residues. The V end lost 4 bases, the J end lost 0 bases, and 12 bases lay between the germline ends. Germline lookup yields CDR1 SGHDT and CDR2 YYEEEE. The CDR3 DNA reads TGTGCCAGCAGCGCCACGAGGACTAGCACAGATACGCAGTATTTT. This sequence encodes CASSATRTSTDTQYF.

This chain joins TRBV7-2 and TRBJ1-2, with D possibly TRBD1 on 5 matching bases. V gave up 5 bases and J gave up 8 bases, with 15 bases separating them. The length of the CDR3 is 13 residues. The germline V gene encodes CDR1 SGHTA and CDR2 FQGNSA. The DNA of the CDR3 is TGTGCCAGCAGCCTCCCGGGGGTACCAGGCTACACCTTC. Its translation: CASSLPGVPGYTF.

The CDR3 region has the DNA TGCGCCAGCAGCCAAACAGGGTTGGACACAGATACGCAGTATTTT. Its protein is CASSQTGLDTDTQYF. The rearrangement joins TRBV4-3 to TRBJ2-3; possibly TRBD1 for D (6 bases). From germline, CDR1 is LGHNA and CDR2 YSLEER. The CDR3 is 15 amino acids. V was shortened by 2 bases and J by 2 bases, with 11 bases between the two germline ends.

This clone was observed a handful of times. This chain joins TRBV6-2 or TRBV6-3 and TRBJ1-3; no clear D. The length of the CDR3 is 15 residues. Germline-derived CDR1 and CDR2 are MNHEY and SVGEGT. Trimming left V 0 bases short and J 1 base short, with 7 bases between. CDR3 sequence reads: CASSYSPRSGNTIYF. CDR3 sequence (DNA): TGTGCCAGCAGTTACTCCCCACGGTCTGGAAACACCATATATTTT.

This chain joins TRBV6-5 and TRBJ1-5; D is unresolved. CDR1 and CDR2 from the germline V gene are MNHEY and SVGAGI. Trimming took off 5 bases at V and 4 bases at J, with 15 bases between the two ends. The CDR3 is 15 amino acids. In DNA, the CDR3 is TGTGCCAGCAGTCGAGGAGGAGACAAAAATCAGCCCCAGCATTTT. Translation gives CASSRGGDKNQPQHF.

With respect to this clone: Other DNA sequences of this sample code for an identical CDR3. This sequence joins TRBV5-4 and TRBJ2-3, with TRBD1 as a possible D gene (6 bases). The V end was cut by 1 base, the J end by 4 bases, with 10 bases between. Germline assignment: CDR1 SGHNT and CDR2 YYREEE (reference sequence). The CDR3 extends over 14 amino acids. The CDR3 region is CASSLTRGSDTQYF. CDR3 bases: TGTGCCAGCAGCTTGACGAGGGGGTCAGATACGCAGTATTTT.

This clone came up a few times. The rearrangement links TRBV24-1 to TRBJ2-2; D is ambiguous. V was shortened by 4 bases and J by 5 bases, with 4 bases between the two germline ends. In germline, CDR1 is KGHDR, CDR2 SFDVKD. The CDR3 spans 12 residues. The CDR3: CATSESTGELFF. The CDR3, as DNA: TGTGCCACCAGTGAGTCTACCGGGGAGCTGTTTTTT.

The chain is built from TRBV6-5 and TRBJ1-3; 10 bases fit TRBD1. The ends lost 4 bases at V and 2 bases at J; junction bases unmatched: 5. The CDR3 runs 16 residues. Germline CDR1 and CDR2: MNHEY and SVGAGI. Here the CDR3 reads CASSLTGGSTGNTIYF. The CDR3 DNA follows: TGTGCCAGCAGTTTGACAGGGGGCTCCACTGGAAACACCATATATTTT.

CDR3 sequence (DNA): TGTGCCAGCAGCTTACAGGGTGTTGGAGAGACCCAGTACTTC. Translation: CASSLQGVGETQYF. The gene calls are TRBV28 and TRBJ2-5, with D maybe TRBD1 (6 bases). The CDR3 sequence is 14 residues long. The V gene's germline CDR1 is MDHEN and CDR2 SYDVKM. V was pared by 6 bases and J by 4 bases, with 15 bases between.

In nucleotides, the CDR3 is TGTGCCAGTAGTAGACGACAGGGGGCGAACACTGAAGCTTTCTTT. Its protein product is CASSRRQGANTEAFF. The chain has TRBV19 and TRBJ1-1; 10 bases match TRBD1. The ends lost 4 bases at V and 1 base at J; junction bases unmatched: 3. The CDR3 consists of 15 residues. From germline, CDR1 is LNHDA and CDR2 SQIVND (reference sequence).

The rearrangement uses TRBV5-1 and TRBJ2-2, with D maybe TRBD1 (6 bases). Germline V lookup: CDR1 SGHRS, CDR2 YFSETQ. This CDR3 region has 16 residues. V lost 6 bases to trimming and J lost 0 bases, with 15 bases between them. The CDR3 sequence is CASTQTGVANTGELFF. For the CDR3, the DNA is TGCGCCAGCACCCAGACAGGAGTCGCGAACACCGGGGAGCTGTTTTTT. The whole variable domain, remainder taken from reference TRBV5-1 and TRBJ2-2, is KAGVTQTPRYLIKTRGQQVTLSCSPISGHRSVSWYQQTPGQGLQFLFEYFSETQRNKGNFPGRFSGRQFSNSRSEMNVSTLELGDSALYLCASTQTGVANTGELFFGEGSRLTVL.

The V and J genes are TRBV9 and TRBJ1-1; 7 bases line up with TRBD1. The germline V gene encodes CDR1 SGDLS and CDR2 YYNGEE. J was trimmed by 1 base and V by 4 bases; bases with no gene match: 4. This CDR3 contains 14 residues. CDR3 bases: TGTGCCAGCAGCCCGGGGACAGCGAACACTGAAGCTTTCTTT. This sequence encodes CASSPGTANTEAFF.